These T cell receptor beta chains were read from a single sample in a study of blood T cell repertoires in COVID-19. Sequenced by immunoSEQ multiplex PCR; TCRdb stores in-frame clones only, minus some. This sample has roughly 130,000 clones, with around four fifths found just once. The sample consisted of PBMCs or T cells enriched from blood (not recorded which). These receptors were taken from a woman aged 45-65 years with acute COVID-19. The CDR3 runs from the conserved cysteine through the conserved F or W. A D gene is named only where the DNA matches it firmly. The size entry is marked missing in some rows and otherwise reads once, few, many or a size class.

D,V,J,size,CDR3,DNA
.,TRBV25-1,TRBJ1-4,.,CASSGPGKSNEKLFF,TGTGCCAGCAGTGGACCGGGAAAGTCGAATGAAAAACTGTTTTTT
TRBD2,TRBV5-1,TRBJ2-1,.,CASSLMTSGRNNEQFF,TGCGCCAGCAGCTTGATGACTAGCGGGAGGAACAATGAGCAGTTCTTC
.,TRBV2,TRBJ1-5,few,CASQGQNSNQPQHF,TGTGCCAGCCAGGGACAAAATAGCAATCAGCCCCAGCATTTT
.,TRBV6-5,TRBJ1-1,once,CASSPAGEWSEAFF,TGTGCCAGCAGCCCCGCAGGGGAGTGGTCTGAAGCTTTCTTT
TRBD1,TRBV2,TRBJ1-5,.,CASSGGTGAYSNQPQHF,TGTGCCAGCAGTGGTGGGACAGGGGCTTATAGCAATCAGCCCCAGCATTTT
.,TRBV28,TRBJ1-1,.,CASSLIGNTEAFF,TGTGCCAGCAGTTTGATCGGGAACACTGAAGCTTTCTTT
.,TRBV5-1,TRBJ2-5,.,CASSPEGGRRETQYF,TGCGCCAGCAGCCCGGAGGGGGGGCGCAGGGAGACCCAGTACTTC
TRBD2,TRBV6-2/TRBV6-3,TRBJ2-5,.,CASSYSTSGMGGETQYF,TGTGCCAGCAGTTACTCGACTAGCGGGATGGGCGGAGAGACCCAGTACTTC
.,TRBV10-3,TRBJ1-3,.,CAISESRGASGNTIYF,TGTGCCATCAGTGAGTCCCGGGGGGCGTCTGGAAACACCATATATTTT
TRBD2,TRBV28,TRBJ2-7,.,CASSPLAGGIYEQYF,TGTGCCAGCAGTCCGCTAGCGGGAGGGATCTACGAGCAGTACTTC
.,TRBV7-8,TRBJ1-5,.,CASSLLIREINQPQHF,TGTGCCAGCAGCTTACTTATAAGGGAGATTAATCAGCCCCAGCATTTT
.,TRBV19,TRBJ2-2,.,CASRGEEPGELFF,TGTGCCAGTAGGGGAGAAGAGCCCGGGGAGCTGTTTTTT
TRBD1,TRBV5-4,TRBJ1-2,.,CASSPGTGMGGYTF,TGTGCCAGCAGCCCCGGGACAGGGATGGGAGGCTACACCTTC
.,TRBV2,TRBJ1-4,.,CASGEVVVATNEKLFF,TGTGCCAGCGGCGAGGTTGTGGTTGCAACTAATGAAAAACTGTTTTTT
.,TRBV19,TRBJ2-3,.,CASSIGSGGTDTQYF,TGTGCCAGTAGTATAGGTAGCGGAGGCACAGATACGCAGTATTTT
.,TRBV2,TRBJ2-3,.,CASISRAVDTQYF,TGTGCCAGCATTTCCAGGGCGGTCGATACGCAGTATTTT
.,TRBV3-1/TRBV3-2,TRBJ1-4,.,CASSRQVGGAGEKLFF,TGTGCCAGCAGCCGACAAGTCGGGGGGGCAGGTGAAAAACTGTTTTTT
TRBD2,TRBV13,TRBJ2-3,.,CASSSPRSGSTDTQYF,TGTGCCAGCAGCTCCCCCCGAAGCGGGAGTACAGATACGCAGTATTTT
TRBD2,TRBV18,TRBJ2-7,once,CASSPLNSGESYEQYF,TGTGCCAGCTCACCACTGAATAGCGGGGAATCCTACGAGCAGTACTTC
.,TRBV28,TRBJ1-2,.,CASSTSYGYTF,TGTGCCAGCAGTACAAGTTATGGCTACACCTTC
.,TRBV7-9,TRBJ2-3,.,CASSPNFRVRADTQYF,TGTGCCAGCAGCCCCAATTTCAGGGTGCGAGCAGATACGCAGTATTTT
TRBD1,TRBV19,TRBJ2-7,.,CASSMGTASYEQYF,TGTGCCAGTAGTATGGGGACAGCCTCCTACGAGCAGTACTTC
.,TRBV11-1,TRBJ2-2,few,CATGGSTGELFF,TGTGCCACCGGCGGTAGTACCGGGGAGCTGTTTTTT
.,TRBV6-5,TRBJ1-6,.,CASTAIGGDNSPLHF,TGTGCCAGCACCGCGATCGGGGGTGATAATTCACCCCTCCACTTT
.,TRBV9,TRBJ2-7,once,CASSVDGRTLSEQYF,TGTGCCAGCAGCGTAGATGGGAGGACTTTATCCGAGCAGTACTTC
.,TRBV3-1/TRBV3-2,TRBJ1-4,.,CASSHTTFEGEKLFF,TGTGCCAGCAGCCATACGACATTCGAAGGTGAAAAACTGTTTTTT
TRBD1,TRBV3-1/TRBV3-2,TRBJ1-1,.,CASTLGQQNTEAFF,TGTGCCAGCACCCTGGGACAGCAGAACACTGAAGCTTTCTTT
TRBD1,TRBV9,TRBJ2-5,.,CASSAAFYGEGQGLQETQYF,TGTGCCAGCAGCGCGGCATTCTACGGCGAGGGACAGGGGTTACAAGAGACCCAGTACTTC
TRBD1,TRBV6-5,TRBJ1-2,few,CASSETGSGYTF,TGTGCCAGCAGCGAGACAGGGAGCGGCTACACCTTC
.,TRBV2,TRBJ1-1,.,CASRETGGGTEAFF,TGTGCCAGCAGGGAGACAGGCGGCGGGACTGAAGCTTTCTTT
TRBD1,TRBV12-5,TRBJ2-6,.,CASGLPTWQGVISGANVLTF,TGTGCTAGTGGTTTGCCAACCTGGCAGGGGGTGATCTCTGGGGCCAACGTCCTGACTTTC
.,TRBV3-1/TRBV3-2,TRBJ2-7,.,CASSQEGSGSYEQYF,TGTGCCAGCAGCCAAGAAGGCAGCGGATCCTACGAGCAGTACTTC
TRBD2,TRBV5-1,TRBJ2-1,.,CASSFTSGSVNEQFF,TGCGCCAGCAGCTTTACTAGCGGGAGCGTCAATGAGCAGTTCTTC
TRBD1,TRBV9,TRBJ1-4,.,CASSADRGPNEKLFF,TGTGCCAGCAGCGCTGACAGGGGGCCTAATGAAAAACTGTTTTTT
.,TRBV3-1/TRBV3-2,TRBJ1-3,many,CASSQDPYDLRAGLLFLSGNTIYF,TGTGCCAGCAGCCAAGATCCATACGACCTCCGGGCAGGGCTCCTTTTCCTCTCTGGAAACACCATATATTTT
TRBD1,TRBV13,TRBJ1-2,.,CASSLGPQGANYGYTF,TGTGCCAGCAGCTTAGGCCCCCAGGGGGCTAACTATGGCTACACCTTC
TRBD2,TRBV7-2,TRBJ2-1,.,CASSLGRSGRGARQFF,TGTGCCAGCAGCTTAGGGAGGAGCGGGAGAGGAGCTCGGCAGTTCTTC
TRBD1,TRBV5-1,TRBJ1-2,.,CASSWGQGSYGYTF,TGCGCCAGCAGCTGGGGACAGGGGTCCTATGGCTACACCTTC
.,TRBV5-1,TRBJ2-7,once,CASRPAVNAYEQYF,TGCGCCAGCCGACCGGCGGTAAACGCCTACGAGCAGTACTTC
.,TRBV29-1,TRBJ2-7,.,CSVEDRDPYEQYF,TGCAGCGTTGAAGACAGGGATCCCTACGAGCAGTACTTC
.,TRBV7-9,TRBJ1-2,.,CASSQGTKNGYTF,TGTGCCAGCAGCCAGGGGACCAAGAATGGCTACACCTTC
TRBD2,TRBV27,TRBJ2-1,once,CASSSSSGYYNEQFF,TGTGCCAGCAGTTCATCTAGCGGTTATTACAATGAGCAGTTCTTC
.,TRBV9,TRBJ1-4,.,CASSEGGTREKLFF,TGTGCCAGCAGCGAAGGAGGAACTCGGGAAAAACTGTTTTTT
.,TRBV10-1,TRBJ1-2,few,CASSPTTGSRYGYTF,TGCGCCAGCAGTCCAACGACAGGATCGCGGTATGGCTACACCTTC
TRBD2,TRBV27,TRBJ2-7,.,CASKLRLAGNYEQYF,TGTGCCAGCAAATTGCGACTAGCGGGAAACTACGAGCAGTACTTC
.,TRBV9,TRBJ1-1,.,CASGTGNFGAFF,TGTGCCAGCGGCACAGGGAACTTCGGGGCTTTCTTT
TRBD2,TRBV4-2,TRBJ2-1,.,CASSQGGLAGATSYNEQFF,TGTGCCAGCAGCCAAGGGGGACTAGCGGGAGCCACCTCCTACAATGAGCAGTTCTTC
TRBD1,TRBV7-9,TRBJ1-6,.,CASSPGQENSPLHF,TGTGCCAGCAGCCCTGGACAGGAAAATTCACCCCTCCACTTT